The 29 T cell receptor beta chains given below trace back to one sample, sequenced in a study of Graves' ophthalmopathy and Graves' hyperthyroidism. For repertoire sequencing, the TCR beta CDR3 regions were amplified from RNA transcripts. HTBI primers primed a first-round RT-PCR, and a second-round multiplex PCR followed. TCRdb re-derived calls from the multiplex PCR reads in MiXCR, one entry per CDR3 protein. The sample has over 150,000 distinct CDR3 sequences, under 40% seen once. What was sequenced was peripheral blood. Every receptor here comes from a woman in her forties with Graves' ophthalmopathy.

This clonotype was seen many times. CDR3 loop: CSARDETLGYEQYF. The CDR3 bases are TGCAGTGCTAGAGATGAGACCTTAGGCTACGAGCAGTACTTC. J is TRBJ2-7 and V is TRBV20-1; no clear D. The ends were cut back, 0 bases at V and 3 bases at J, with 12 bases in the middle. CDR3 length equals 14 residues. Germline V gene sequence: CDR1 DFQATT, CDR2 SNEGSKA (reference sequence).

The genes are TRBV6-1 and TRBJ1-5; D is uncertain. The CDR3 has 15 amino acids. V dropped 8 bases and J dropped 0 bases, with 14 bases sitting between them. Germline CDR1 reads MNHNS; CDR2 reads SASEGT. The CDR3 DNA sequence: TGTGCCAGCGTCAAGGACTTTTATAGCAATCAGCCCCAGCATTTT. As protein: CASVKDFYSNQPQHF.

This clonotype was recorded at least ten times. This chain connects TRBV4-1 to TRBJ1-2; D possibly corresponds to TRBD1 (6 bases). The CDR3 is 15 amino acids. CDR1 MGHRA and CDR2 YSYEKL come from the germline V gene. V shed 6 bases and J shed 3 bases, with 17 bases lying between them. CDR3 DNA: TGCGCCAGCAGACAACCAAAACAGGGAGACTATGGCTACACCTTC. Translating it yields CASRQPKQGDYGYTF.

This clonotype occurred many times. The genes are TRBV7-2 and TRBJ2-5, with D possibly matching TRBD2 (6 bases). Trimming stripped 5 bases from V and 2 bases from J, with 12 bases between. CDR1 is SGHTA, CDR2 FQGNSA, per germline. The CDR3 covers 14 residues. The CDR3 nucleotides read TGTGCCAGCAGCCCACGTAGCGGTCAAGAGACCCAGTACTTC. It is translated as CASSPRSGQETQYF.

CDR3 protein: CASEPGGGGTQYF. CDR3 DNA sequence: TGTGCCAGCGAACCGGGAGGAGGGGGGACCCAGTACTTC. The rearrangement joins TRBV7-2 to TRBJ2-5, with D maybe TRBD2 (7 bases). CDR1 and CDR2 from the germline V gene are SGHTA and FQGNSA. There are 13 residues in the CDR3. The V end lost 8 bases, the J end lost 7 bases, and 17 bases lay between the germline ends.

This chain joins TRBV6-1 and TRBJ2-2; a possible D gene is TRBD2 (5 bases). The CDR3 length is 11 residues. The V end lost 11 bases, the J end lost 2 bases, and 6 bases lay between the germline ends. The germline gives CDR1 MNHNS, CDR2 SASEGT. This chain's CDR3 is CAASNTGELFF. The CDR3 DNA follows: TGTGCCGCTAGCAACACCGGGGAGCTGTTTTTT.

This clonotype was seen more than once but under ten times. This chain uses TRBV6-5 with TRBJ2-2, with 8 bases matching TRBD1. Germline V gene data show CDR1 as MNHEY and CDR2 as SVGAGI. Trimming took 1 base from V and 6 from J; bases not matched to a gene: 1. The CDR3 has 14 amino acids. The CDR3 is CASSYLTGAGELFF. The CDR3 DNA sequence: TGTGCCAGCAGTTACTTGACAGGGGCCGGGGAGCTGTTTTTT.

This clonotype has at least ten counts. The chain recombines TRBV28 with TRBJ2-7, with D uncertain. The germline V and J ends were trimmed by 5 bases and 0 bases, with 17 bases remaining between them. Germline V gives CDR1 MDHEN, CDR2 SYDVKM. The length of the CDR3 is 16 residues. CDR3 DNA: TGTGCCAGCAGTCCCAGTGGCGGCACCCTCTCCTACGAGCAGTACTTC. Translating gives CASSPSGGTLSYEQYF.

The chain uses TRBV11-1 and TRBJ1-1; 12 bases match TRBD1. Trimming removed 6 bases from V and 1 base from J; junction bases left unmatched: 12. This CDR3 region has 18 residues. From germline, CDR1 is SGHAT and CDR2 FQDESV (reference sequence). The CDR3 coding sequence is TGTGCCAGCAGACGAAACCGGGACAGGGGGCGTCCGAACACTGAAGCTTTCTTT. It encodes CASRRNRDRGRPNTEAFF.

This clonotype was counted many times. This chain joins TRBV28 and TRBJ1-2, with D tentatively TRBD1 (5 bases). Germline V gene lookup returns CDR1 MDHEN and CDR2 SYDVKM. V was trimmed by 6 bases and J by 2 bases, leaving 13 bases between them. CDR3 length: 14 residues. This chain's CDR3 is CASRFGTENYGYTF. CDR3 in DNA: TGTGCCAGCAGATTCGGGACGGAGAACTATGGCTACACCTTC.

The genes are TRBV2 and TRBJ1-5; D perhaps matches TRBD1 (6 bases). Per germline, CDR1 SNHLY and CDR2 FYNNEI. Deletions cut 7 bases from V and 2 bases from J, with 15 bases between. There are 15 residues in the CDR3. As DNA, the CDR3 is TGTGCCAGCACCCCGGGCAGGGGAGGCAATCAGCCCCAGCATTTT. Translation gives CASTPGRGGNQPQHF.

The V call is TRBV7-9, the J call TRBJ2-5; perhaps TRBD1 as D (6 bases). Trimming pared 4 bases from V and 1 base from J, leaving 16 bases between. There are 16 residues in the CDR3. Germline loops: CDR1 SEHNR, CDR2 FQNEAQ (reference sequence). The CDR3 here is CASSSLSGRGQETQYF. Here the CDR3 DNA reads TGTGCCAGCAGCTCTCTCTCGGGCAGGGGCCAAGAGACCCAGTACTTC. Full variable domain (outside the CDR3, taken from reference TRBV7-9 and TRBJ2-5): DTGVSQNPRHKITKRGQNVTFRCDPISEHNRLYWYRQTLGQGPEFLTYFQNEAQLEKSRLLSDRFSAERPKGSFSTLEIQRTEQGDSAMYLCASSSLSGRGQETQYFGPGTRLLVL.

This clonotype occurred many times. This chain links TRBV24-1 with TRBJ1-5; a weak D match, TRBD1 (5 bases). Per the germline V gene, CDR1 is KGHDR and CDR2 is SFDVKD. The CDR3 length is 15 residues. Trimming removed 4 bases at V and 2 bases at J, with 11 bases between. CDR3 DNA sequence: TGTGCCACCAGTGAACGTACAGGCGGCAATCAGCCCCAGCATTTT. It is translated as CATSERTGGNQPQHF.

This clonotype was seen many times. The CDR3 sequence: CASSFNRAPWGQPQHF. As DNA, the CDR3 is TGTGCCAGCAGCTTTAATCGGGCCCCGTGGGGTCAGCCCCAGCATTTT. V usage is TRBV7-3 and J usage is TRBJ1-5; D unresolved. With 3 bases removed from V and 6 bases from J, the gap between germline ends came to 18 bases. The germline V gene encodes CDR1 SGHTA and CDR2 FQGTGA. CDR3 length: 16 residues.

The V and J genes are TRBV29-1 and TRBJ2-4; 9 bases are shared with TRBD2. This CDR3 has 16 residues. The germline V gene encodes CDR1 SQVTM and CDR2 ANQGSEA. Trimming cost V 5 bases and J 0 bases; bases outside gene matches: 8. The CDR3 coding sequence is TGCAGCGTTAAGCCTGGACTAGCGAGAGCCAAAAACATTCAGTACTTC. Its translation is CSVKPGLARAKNIQYF.

J is TRBJ1-2 and V is TRBV6-5, with D tentatively TRBD1 (6 bases). V lost 0 bases and J lost 7, with 15 bases in between. CDR1 is MNHEY, CDR2 SVGAGI, per germline. CDR3 length: 15 amino acids. CDR3 sequence: CASSYSFYQGSGYTF. For the CDR3, the DNA is TGTGCCAGCAGTTACTCGTTTTATCAGGGGAGTGGCTACACCTTC.

Ten or more counts support this clonotype. The rearrangement links TRBV7-2 to TRBJ2-7; 9 bases line up with TRBD2. From germline, CDR1 is SGHTA and CDR2 FQGNSA. This CDR3 has 16 residues. V shed 7 bases and J 0 bases; nucleotides not matched to a gene: 10. CDR3 nucleotides: TGTGCCAGCAAACCTAGCGGGGCCCTTCACTCCTACGAGCAGTACTTC. Its translation is CASKPSGALHSYEQYF.

This clonotype has ten or more counts. CDR3 nucleotides: TGTGCCAGCAGCTCACGGGACAGGGGATTCGAGCAGTACTTC. As protein: CASSSRDRGFEQYF. The rearrangement links TRBV11-3 to TRBJ2-7; 10 bases are a match to TRBD1. Looked up from germline, CDR1 is SGHNT and CDR2 is YENEEA. The CDR3 is 14 residues long. V lost 4 bases to trimming and J lost 6 bases; unmatched junction nucleotides: 6.

Only one count was recorded for this clonotype. The chain combines TRBV6-1 with TRBJ1-5; D gene ambiguous. Trimming left V 5 bases short and J 5 bases short, with 10 bases between. The CDR3 runs 13 residues. Germline V gene sequence: CDR1 MNHNS, CDR2 SASEGT. In DNA, the CDR3 is TGTGCCAGCAGTCCCGCGGGATATCAGCCCCAGCATTTT. Translated: CASSPAGYQPQHF.

The sample holds many counts of this clonotype. The chain recombines TRBV2 with TRBJ2-7; possible D gene TRBD1, 5 bases. This CDR3 region has 15 residues. The V gene lost 6 bases and the J gene lost 0 bases, with 15 bases spanning the gap. Germline CDR1 SNHLY, CDR2 FYNNEI. CDR3 nucleotides: TGTGCCAGCAGAGGAACAGGACCCAGCTCCTACGAGCAGTACTTC. Protein product: CASRGTGPSSYEQYF.

In its sample, this clonotype was seen many times. The chain recombines TRBV9 with TRBJ2-7; D is perhaps TRBD1 or TRBD2 (5 bases each). With 2 bases removed from V and 2 bases from J, the gap between germline ends came to 14 bases. The CDR3 runs 15 residues. Germline assignment: CDR1 SGDLS and CDR2 YYNGEE. For the CDR3, the DNA is TGTGCCAGCAGCGTCGCTCCGGGACGCACCTACGAGCAGTACTTC. Residues: CASSVAPGRTYEQYF.

The table lists this clonotype with many counts. This chain links TRBV4-2 with TRBJ1-1; the D is unclear. The CDR3 contains 13 residues. CDR1 is LGHNA and CDR2 is YNFKEQ in the germline V gene. Trimming left V 4 bases short and J 3 bases short, with 9 bases between. The chain's CDR3 is CASSRGLDTEAFF. The CDR3 DNA follows: TGTGCCAGCAGCCGGGGTTTAGACACTGAAGCTTTCTTT.

This clonotype was seen repeatedly, ten times or more. The CDR3 loop is CASKLVNQPQHF. The CDR3 DNA is TGTGCCAGCAAATTAGTCAATCAGCCCCAGCATTTT. V and J are TRBV6-2 or TRBV6-3 and TRBJ1-5; D not resolved. This CDR3 comprises 12 residues. Trimming took off 7 bases at V and 3 bases at J, with 7 bases between the two ends. Looked up from germline, CDR1 is MNHEY and CDR2 is SVGEGT.

This clonotype occurred a few times. The rearrangement links TRBV6-2 or TRBV6-3 to TRBJ2-7; D ambiguous. Trimming left V 2 bases short and J 2 bases short, with 10 bases between. This CDR3 has 14 amino acids. Germline-derived CDR1 and CDR2 are MNHEY and SVGEGT. The CDR3 protein is CASSYGPGPYEQYF. The CDR3 DNA reads TGTGCCAGCAGTTACGGTCCCGGGCCCTACGAGCAGTACTTC.

The sample holds many counts of this clonotype. Germline and junction disagree at one end, which may indicate a read error. The chain recombines TRBV30 with TRBJ1-1; possibly TRBD1 for D (6 bases). Germline CDR1 is GTSNPN and CDR2 is SVGIG (reference sequence). The CDR3 spans 14 residues. In DNA form, the CDR3 reads TGTGCCTGGAGTGAAACAGGGCTGAACACTGAAGTTTTCTTT. Amino acid sequence: CAWSETGLNTEVFF. Drawing the rest from reference TRBV30 and TRBJ1-1, the complete variable domain is SQTIHQWPATLVQPVGSPLSLECTVEGTSNPNLYWYRQAAGRGLQLLFYSVGIGQISSEVPQNLSASRPQDRQFILSSKKLLLSDSGFYLCAWSETGLNTEVFFGQGTRLTVV.

This clonotype was seen repeatedly, ten times or more. The chain uses TRBV12-3 or TRBV12-4 and TRBJ1-6; tentative D call: TRBD1 (5 bases). Between the trimmed V and J ends, which lost 6 bases and 10 bases, there was a span of 16 bases. The CDR3 has 14 amino acids. CDR3 loop: CASSNYVQDSPLHF. CDR3 nucleotide sequence: TGTGCCAGCAGCAATTACGTACAGGACTCACCCCTCCACTTT.

This chain joins TRBV12-3 or TRBV12-4 and TRBJ2-7; D is perhaps TRBD2 (6 bases). CDR3 length: 12 residues. Trimming cost V 6 bases and J 7 bases, with 13 bases left between them. DNA for the CDR3: TGTGCCAGCAGGCGGGACGGCTGGGAGCAGTACTTC. Residues: CASRRDGWEQYF.

V usage is TRBV10-3 and J usage is TRBJ2-5; 9 nucleotides line up with TRBD1. CDR1 is ENHRY, CDR2 SYGVKD, per germline. The CDR3 runs to 17 residues. V shed 6 bases and J 5 bases; nucleotides not matched to a gene: 16. CDR3 protein: CAIRPGQGSDLRETQYF. DNA of the CDR3: TGTGCCATCAGACCGGGACAGGGAAGTGACTTGCGGGAGACCCAGTACTTC.

This chain joins TRBV30 and TRBJ1-1; D ambiguous. Between the trimmed V and J ends, which lost 1 base and 0 bases, there was a span of 15 bases. Germline V CDR1 and CDR2: GTSNPN, SVGIG (reference sequence). The CDR3 sequence is 16 residues long. This CDR3 reads CAWSEQFRTLNTEAFF. As DNA, the CDR3 is TGTGCCTGGAGTGAGCAATTCCGGACCCTGAACACTGAAGCTTTCTTT.